This TCR beta chain was obtained from a study of blood T cell repertoires in COVID-19. Study information: The samples span acute and convalescent COVID-19 from the United States, Italy and Spain. T cells, B-cell-depleted T cells, or PBMCs provided the cDNA or gDNA that served as material.

Patients of the Seattle cohort, enrolled during active infection, were followed longitudinally. The V end lost 0 bases, the J end lost 5 bases, and 16 bases lay between the germline ends. Per germline, CDR1 GTSNPN and CDR2 SVGIG (reference sequence). CDR3 length: 15 residues. As handled by the study authors: Scientists estimated how many nucleated cells there were by amplifying reference gene primers. The repertoire was sequenced with immunoSEQ multiplex PCR; TCRdb's copy has only in-frame clones and lacks some. Clonal size and the V and J genes are those of that table, whereas D and trimming came from the DNA. The table shows about 250,000 clones, with about nine tenths occurring only once.

This chain connects TRBV30 to TRBJ2-5; weak D call: TRBD2 (7 bases). Material for sequencing was peripheral blood. This sequence originates from a man younger than 40 with COVID-19, enrolled during active disease. CDR3 DNA: TGTGCCTGGAGTGTACTGGGGGGGCGATTTGAGACCCAGTACTTC. Translation gives CAWSVLGGRFETQYF. Drawing the rest from reference TRBV30 and TRBJ2-5, the complete variable domain is SQTIHQWPATLVQPVGSPLSLECTVEGTSNPNLYWYRQAAGRGLQLLFYSVGIGQISSEVPQNLSASRPQDRQFILSSKKLLLSDSGFYLCAWSVLGGRFETQYFGPGTRLLVL.